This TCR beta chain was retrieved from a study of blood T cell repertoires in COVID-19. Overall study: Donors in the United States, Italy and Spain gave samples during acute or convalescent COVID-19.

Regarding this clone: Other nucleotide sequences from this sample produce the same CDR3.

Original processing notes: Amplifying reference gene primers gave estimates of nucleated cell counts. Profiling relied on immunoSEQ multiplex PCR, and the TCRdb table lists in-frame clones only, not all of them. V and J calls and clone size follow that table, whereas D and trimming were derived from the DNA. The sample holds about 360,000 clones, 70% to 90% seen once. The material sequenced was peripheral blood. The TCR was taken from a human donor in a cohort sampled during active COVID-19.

The CDR3 is CASSSLLAGVTDTQYF. CDR3 bases: TGCGCCAGCAGCTCTCTCTTAGCGGGAGTAACAGATACGCAGTATTTT. The chain couples TRBV5-1 to TRBJ2-3; 9 bases are shared with TRBD2. Unmatched junction bases numbered 8, after V lost 3 bases and J lost 3 bases. The germline V gene encodes CDR1 SGHRS and CDR2 YFSETQ. CDR3 length equals 16 residues.